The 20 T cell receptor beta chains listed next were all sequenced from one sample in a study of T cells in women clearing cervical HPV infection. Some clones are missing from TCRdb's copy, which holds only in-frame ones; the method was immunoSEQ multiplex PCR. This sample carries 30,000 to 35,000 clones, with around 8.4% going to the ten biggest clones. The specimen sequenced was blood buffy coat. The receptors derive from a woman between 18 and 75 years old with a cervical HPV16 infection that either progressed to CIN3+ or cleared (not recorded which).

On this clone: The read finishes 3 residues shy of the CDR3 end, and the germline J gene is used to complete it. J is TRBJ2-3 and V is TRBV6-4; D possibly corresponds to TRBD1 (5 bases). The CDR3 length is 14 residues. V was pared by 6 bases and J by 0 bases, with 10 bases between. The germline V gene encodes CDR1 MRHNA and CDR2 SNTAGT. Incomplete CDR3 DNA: TGTGCCAGCAGGCAGGGTTTCAGCACAGATACG. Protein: CASRQGFSTDT. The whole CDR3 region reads CASRQGFSTDTQYF.

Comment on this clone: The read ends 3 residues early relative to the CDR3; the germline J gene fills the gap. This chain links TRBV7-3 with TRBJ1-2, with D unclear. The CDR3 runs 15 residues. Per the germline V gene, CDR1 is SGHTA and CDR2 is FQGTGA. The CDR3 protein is CASSLRGSSFNDYTF. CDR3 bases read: TGTGCCAGCAGCCTACGGGGATCCTCATTCAATGAC.

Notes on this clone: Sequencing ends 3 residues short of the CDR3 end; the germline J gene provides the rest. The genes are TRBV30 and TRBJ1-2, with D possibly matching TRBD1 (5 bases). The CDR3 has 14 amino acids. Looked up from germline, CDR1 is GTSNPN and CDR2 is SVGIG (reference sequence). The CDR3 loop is CAWSRQSSSYDYTF. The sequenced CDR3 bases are TGTGCCTGGTCTAGACAGAGCAGCTCCTACGAC.

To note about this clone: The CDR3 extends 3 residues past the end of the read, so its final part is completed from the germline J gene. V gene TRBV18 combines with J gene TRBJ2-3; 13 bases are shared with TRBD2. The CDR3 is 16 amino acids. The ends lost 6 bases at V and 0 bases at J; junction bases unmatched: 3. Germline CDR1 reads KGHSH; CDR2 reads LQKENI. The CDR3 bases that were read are TGTGCCAGCTCCCAGGGACTAGCGGGGAGCACAGATACG. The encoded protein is CASSQGLAGSTDT. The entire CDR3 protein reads CASSQGLAGSTDTQYF.

The part of the CDR3 DNA that was read is TGCAGTGCTTACCGTCCAGAGGGCAGGGGGCACACTGAA. Translation gives CSAYRPEGRGHTE. The complete CDR3 reads CSAYRPEGRGHTEAFF. The chain recombines TRBV20-1 with TRBJ1-1, with 8 bases fitting TRBD1. Sequencing ends 3 residues short of the CDR3 end; the germline J gene provides the rest. J lost 3 bases, V lost 5 bases, and 14 bases had no gene match. The CDR3 is made up of 16 amino acids. Per the germline V gene, CDR1 is DFQATT and CDR2 is SNEGSKA (reference sequence).

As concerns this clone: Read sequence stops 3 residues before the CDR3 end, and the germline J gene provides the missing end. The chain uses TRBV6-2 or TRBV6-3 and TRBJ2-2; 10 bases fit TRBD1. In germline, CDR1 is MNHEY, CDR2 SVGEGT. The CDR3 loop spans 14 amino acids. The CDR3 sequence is CASSSTGGGSPLFF. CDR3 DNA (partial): TGTGCCAGCAGTTCGACAGGGGGCGGTTCACCG.

CDR3 loop: CASSSQGSGNTIYF. Partial CDR3 DNA: TGTGCCAGTAGTAGTCAGGGCTCTGGAAACACC. This chain uses TRBV19 with TRBJ1-3, with D possibly being TRBD1 (5 bases). The observed sequence ends 3 residues before the CDR3 terminus, with the missing tail filled in from the germline J gene. Germline loops: CDR1 LNHDA, CDR2 SQIVND (reference sequence). The V end lost 4 bases, the J end lost 0 bases, and 7 bases lay between the germline ends. CDR3 length equals 14 residues. The complete variable domain, with remaining parts taken from reference TRBV19 and TRBJ1-3, reads DGGITQSPKYLFRKEGQNVTLSCEQNLNHDAMYWYRQDPGQGLRLIYYSQIVNDFQKGDIAEGYSVSREKKESFPLTVTSAQKNPTAFYLCASSSQGSGNTIYFGEGSWLTVV.

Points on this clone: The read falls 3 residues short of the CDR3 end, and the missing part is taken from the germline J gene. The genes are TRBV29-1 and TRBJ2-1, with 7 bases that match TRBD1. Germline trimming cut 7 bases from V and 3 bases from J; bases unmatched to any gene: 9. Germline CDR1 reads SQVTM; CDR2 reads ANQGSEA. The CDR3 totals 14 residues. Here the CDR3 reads CSADRDVGYNEQFF. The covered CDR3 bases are TGCAGCGCTGACAGGGATGTGGGCTACAATGAG.

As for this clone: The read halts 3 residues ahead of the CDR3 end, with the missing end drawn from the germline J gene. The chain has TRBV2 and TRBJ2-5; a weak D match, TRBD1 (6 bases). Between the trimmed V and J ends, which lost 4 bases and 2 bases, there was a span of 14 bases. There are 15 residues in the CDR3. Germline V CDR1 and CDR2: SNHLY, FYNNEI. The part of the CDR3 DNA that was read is TGTGCCAGCAGTGGAACAGGGCCGGGACAAGAGACC. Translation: CASSGTGPGQET. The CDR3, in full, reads CASSGTGPGQETQYF.

The CDR3: CSVRPTDRGYGYTF. Partial CDR3 DNA: TGCAGCGTCCGACCAACGGATCGGGGCTATGGC. V gene TRBV29-1 combines with J gene TRBJ1-2; D is undetermined. The read terminates 3 residues ahead of where the CDR3 ends, so the germline J gene completes it. The germline V and J ends were trimmed by 6 bases and 4 bases, with 18 bases remaining between them. Germline V gene data show CDR1 as SQVTM and CDR2 as ANQGSEA. CDR3 length: 14 amino acids. The full variable domain, rest sourced from reference TRBV29-1 and TRBJ1-2, is SAVISQKPSRDICQRGTSLTIQCQVDSQVTMMFWYRQQPGQSLTLIATANQGSEATYESGFVIDKFPISRPNLTFSTLTVSNMSPEDSSIYLCSVRPTDRGYGYTFGSGTRLTVV.

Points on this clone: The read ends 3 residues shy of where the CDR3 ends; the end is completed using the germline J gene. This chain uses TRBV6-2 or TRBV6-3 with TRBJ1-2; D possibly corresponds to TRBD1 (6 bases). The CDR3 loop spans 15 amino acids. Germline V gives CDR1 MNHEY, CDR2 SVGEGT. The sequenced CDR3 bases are TGTGCCAGCAAGCCCCCTAGGGGGGGTTACAATGAC. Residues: CASKPPRGGYND. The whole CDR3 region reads CASKPPRGGYNDYTF.

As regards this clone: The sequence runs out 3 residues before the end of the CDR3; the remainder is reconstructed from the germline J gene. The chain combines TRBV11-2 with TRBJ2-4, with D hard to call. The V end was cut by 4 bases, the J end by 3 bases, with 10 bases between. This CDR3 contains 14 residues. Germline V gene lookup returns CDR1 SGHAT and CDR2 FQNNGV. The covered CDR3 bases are TGTGCCAGCAGCTCCCCCAGAGACAAAAACATT. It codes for CASSSPRDKNI. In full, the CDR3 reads CASSSPRDKNIQYF.

The part of the CDR3 DNA that was read is TGTGCCAGCAGCTTAAAACAGGGTCGCACAGATCCC. Its protein product is CASSLKQGRTDP. The whole CDR3 is CASSLKQGRTDPQHF. J is TRBJ1-5 and V is TRBV7-2, with TRBD1 as a possible D gene (6 bases). With the read ending 3 residues before the CDR3 end, the germline J gene is used to fill in that end. In germline, CDR1 is SGHTA, CDR2 FQGNSA. This CDR3 region has 15 residues.

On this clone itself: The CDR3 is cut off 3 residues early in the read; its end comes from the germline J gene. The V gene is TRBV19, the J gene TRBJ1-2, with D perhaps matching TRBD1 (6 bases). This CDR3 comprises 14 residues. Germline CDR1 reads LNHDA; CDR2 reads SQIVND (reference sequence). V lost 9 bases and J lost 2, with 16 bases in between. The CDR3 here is CASNLGTRNYGYTF. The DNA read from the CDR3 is TGTGCCAGCAATTTAGGGACACGGAACTATGGC.

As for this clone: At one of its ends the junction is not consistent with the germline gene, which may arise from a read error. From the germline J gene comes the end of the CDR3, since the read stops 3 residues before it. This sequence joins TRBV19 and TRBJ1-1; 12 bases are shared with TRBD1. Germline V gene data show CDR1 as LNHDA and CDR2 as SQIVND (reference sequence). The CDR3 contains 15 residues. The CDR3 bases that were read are TGTTCCAGTAGTCCCCGGGACAGGGGGCTAACTGAA. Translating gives CSSSPRDRGLTE. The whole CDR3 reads CSSSPRDRGLTEAFF.

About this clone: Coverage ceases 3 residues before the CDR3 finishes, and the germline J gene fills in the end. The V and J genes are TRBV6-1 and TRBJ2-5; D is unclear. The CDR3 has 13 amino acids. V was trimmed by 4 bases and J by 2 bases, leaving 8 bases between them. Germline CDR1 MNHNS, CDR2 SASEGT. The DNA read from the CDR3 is TGTGCCAGCAGTGTTTCACAGCAAGAGACC. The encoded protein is CASSVSQQET. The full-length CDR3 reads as CASSVSQQETQYF.

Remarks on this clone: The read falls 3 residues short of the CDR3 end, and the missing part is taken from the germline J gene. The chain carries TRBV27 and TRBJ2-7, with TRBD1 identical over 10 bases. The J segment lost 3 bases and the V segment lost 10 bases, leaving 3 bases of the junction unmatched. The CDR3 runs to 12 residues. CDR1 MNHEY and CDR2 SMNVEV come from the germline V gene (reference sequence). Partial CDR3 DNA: TGTGCCACCCGGGACAGGGGCTACGAG. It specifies CATRDRGYE. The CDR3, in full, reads CATRDRGYEQYF.

CDR3 in amino acids: CASSQGTGGQPQHF. CDR3 DNA (partial): TGTGCCAGCAGCCAAGGGACAGGTGGTCAGCCC. The chain is built from TRBV7-9 and TRBJ1-5; 8 nucleotides agree with TRBD1. The CDR3 extends 3 residues past the end of the read, so its final part is completed from the germline J gene. Trimming removed 5 bases from V and 6 bases from J; junction bases left unmatched: 6. The CDR3 totals 14 residues. CDR1 is SEHNR, CDR2 FQNEAQ, per germline (reference sequence).

Here the CDR3 reads CASSERVWLAGDNEQFF. The DNA read from the CDR3 is TGTGCCAGCAGTGAAAGGGTTTGGCTAGCGGGAGACAATGAG. This sequence joins TRBV2 and TRBJ2-1; 10 positions match TRBD2. The read falls 3 residues short of the CDR3 end, and the missing part is taken from the germline J gene. The CDR3 is 17 amino acids. Germline CDR1 is SNHLY and CDR2 is FYNNEI. Trimming at V came to 2 bases and at J to 5 bases, leaving 9 bases not matched to a gene.

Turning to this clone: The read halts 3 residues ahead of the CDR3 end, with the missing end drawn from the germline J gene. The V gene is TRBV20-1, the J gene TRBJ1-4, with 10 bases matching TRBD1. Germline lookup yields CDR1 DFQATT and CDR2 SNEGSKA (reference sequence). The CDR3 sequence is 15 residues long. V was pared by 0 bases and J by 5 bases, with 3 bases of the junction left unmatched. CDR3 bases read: TGCAGTGCTAGAGATAGGGGACAGGGGAATGAAAAA. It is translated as CSARDRGQGNEK. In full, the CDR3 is CSARDRGQGNEKLFF.